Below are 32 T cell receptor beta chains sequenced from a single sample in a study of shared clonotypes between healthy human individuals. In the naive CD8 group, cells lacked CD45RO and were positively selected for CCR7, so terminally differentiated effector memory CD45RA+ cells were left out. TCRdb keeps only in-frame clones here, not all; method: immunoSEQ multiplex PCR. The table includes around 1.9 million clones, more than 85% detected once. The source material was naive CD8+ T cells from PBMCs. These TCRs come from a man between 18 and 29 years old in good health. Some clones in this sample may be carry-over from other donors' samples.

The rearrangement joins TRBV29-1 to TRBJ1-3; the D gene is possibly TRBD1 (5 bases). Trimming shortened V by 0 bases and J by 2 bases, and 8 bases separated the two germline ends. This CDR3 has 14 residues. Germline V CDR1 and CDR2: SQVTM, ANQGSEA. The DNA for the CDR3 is TGCAGCGTTGAAGATAGGGGAACTGGAAACACCATATATTTT. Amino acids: CSVEDRGTGNTIYF.

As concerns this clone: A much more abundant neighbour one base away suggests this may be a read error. The CDR3 DNA follows: TGTGCCAGCAGTGACACCCATACGGTGAACACTGAAGCTTTCTTT. Amino acids: CASSDTHTVNTEAFF. The J gene is TRBJ1-1, the V gene TRBV2; D unclear. CDR1 is SNHLY, CDR2 FYNNEI, per germline. This CDR3 spans 15 amino acids. Deletions cut 3 bases from V and 0 bases from J, with 11 bases between.

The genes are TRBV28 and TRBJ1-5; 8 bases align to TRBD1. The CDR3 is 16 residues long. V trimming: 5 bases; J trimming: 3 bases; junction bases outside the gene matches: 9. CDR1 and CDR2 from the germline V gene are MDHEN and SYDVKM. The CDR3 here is CASSLWTGTSNQPQHF. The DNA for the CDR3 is TGTGCCAGCAGTCTCTGGACAGGGACTTCCAATCAGCCCCAGCATTTT. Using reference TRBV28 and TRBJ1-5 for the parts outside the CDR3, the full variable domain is DVKVTQSSRYLVKRTGEKVFLECVQDMDHENMFWYRQDPGLGLRLIYFSYDVKMKEKGDIPEGYSVSREKKERFSLILESASTNQTSMYLCASSLWTGTSNQPQHFGDGTRLSIL.

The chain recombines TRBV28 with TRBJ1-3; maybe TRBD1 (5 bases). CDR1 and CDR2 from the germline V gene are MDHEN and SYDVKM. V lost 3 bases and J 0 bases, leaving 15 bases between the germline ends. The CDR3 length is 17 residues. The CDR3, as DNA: TGTGCCAGCAGTTTGGTCAGGGACGGGAGCTCTGGAAACACCATATATTTT. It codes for CASSLVRDGSSGNTIYF.

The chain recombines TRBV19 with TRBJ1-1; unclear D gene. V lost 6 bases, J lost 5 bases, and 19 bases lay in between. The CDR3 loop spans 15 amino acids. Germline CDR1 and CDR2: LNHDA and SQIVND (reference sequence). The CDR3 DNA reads TGTGCCAGTAGCCCCGACCCGGTTTGGCCAACTGAAGCTTTCTTT. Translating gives CASSPDPVWPTEAFF.

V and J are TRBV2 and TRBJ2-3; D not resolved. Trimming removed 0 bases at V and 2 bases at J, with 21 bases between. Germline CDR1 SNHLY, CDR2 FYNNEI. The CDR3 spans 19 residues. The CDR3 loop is CASSEAGPLLRWPTDTQYF. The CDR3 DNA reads TGTGCCAGCAGTGAAGCTGGGCCCCTTCTACGATGGCCCACAGATACGCAGTATTTT.

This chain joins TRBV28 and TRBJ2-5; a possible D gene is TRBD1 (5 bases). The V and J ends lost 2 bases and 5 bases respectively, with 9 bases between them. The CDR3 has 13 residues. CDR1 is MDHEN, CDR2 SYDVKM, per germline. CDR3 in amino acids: CASSLGATETQYF. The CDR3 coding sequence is TGTGCCAGCAGTTTAGGGGCTACGGAGACCCAGTACTTC. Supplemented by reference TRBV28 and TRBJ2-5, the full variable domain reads DVKVTQSSRYLVKRTGEKVFLECVQDMDHENMFWYRQDPGLGLRLIYFSYDVKMKEKGDIPEGYSVSREKKERFSLILESASTNQTSMYLCASSLGATETQYFGPGTRLLVL.

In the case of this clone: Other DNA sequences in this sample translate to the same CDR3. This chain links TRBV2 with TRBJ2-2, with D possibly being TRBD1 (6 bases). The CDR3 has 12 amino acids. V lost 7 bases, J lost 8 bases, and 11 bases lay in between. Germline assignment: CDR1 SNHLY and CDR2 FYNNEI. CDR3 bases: TGTGCCAGCATCCAGGGGACGGGGGAGCTGTTTTTT. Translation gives CASIQGTGELFF.

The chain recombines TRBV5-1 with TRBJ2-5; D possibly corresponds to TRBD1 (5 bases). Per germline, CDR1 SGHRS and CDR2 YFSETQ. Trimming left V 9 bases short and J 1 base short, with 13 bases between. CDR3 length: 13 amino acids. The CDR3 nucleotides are TGCGCCACAACCGACAGAACCCAAGAGACCCAGTACTTC. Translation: CATTDRTQETQYF.

The CDR3: CASEGNEQFF. CDR3 coding DNA: TGTGCCAGCGAGGGGAATGAGCAGTTCTTC. The chain recombines TRBV2 with TRBJ2-1; D could derive from TRBD1 or TRBD2 (5 bases each). V lost 8 bases to trimming and J lost 7 bases, with 6 bases between them. The CDR3 is 10 residues long. Germline V gives CDR1 SNHLY, CDR2 FYNNEI.

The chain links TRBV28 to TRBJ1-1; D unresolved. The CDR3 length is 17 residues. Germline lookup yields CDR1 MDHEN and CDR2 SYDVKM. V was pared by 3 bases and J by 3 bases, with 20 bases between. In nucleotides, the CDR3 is TGTGCCAGCAGTTTGGGGATGAGGGTCTCCCTCTACACTGAAGCTTTCTTT. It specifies CASSLGMRVSLYTEAFF.

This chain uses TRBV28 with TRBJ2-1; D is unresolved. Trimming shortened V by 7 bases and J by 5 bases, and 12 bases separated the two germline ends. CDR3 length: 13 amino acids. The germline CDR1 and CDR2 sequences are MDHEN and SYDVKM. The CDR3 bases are TGTGCCAGCACCAGAATCCCAGACAATGAGCAGTTCTTC. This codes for CASTRIPDNEQFF.

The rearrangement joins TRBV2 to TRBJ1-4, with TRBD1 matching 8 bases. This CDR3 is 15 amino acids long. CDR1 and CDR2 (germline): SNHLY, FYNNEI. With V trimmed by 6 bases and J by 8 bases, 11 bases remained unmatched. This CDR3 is CASRDTNRGEEKLFF. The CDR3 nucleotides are TGTGCCAGCAGGGATACTAACAGGGGGGAGGAAAAACTGTTTTTT.

The CDR3 DNA follows: TGTGCCAGCAGTGACGGGGGCTGGAATTCACCCCTCCACTTT. Residues: CASSDGGWNSPLHF. This sequence joins TRBV25-1 and TRBJ1-6; D might be TRBD1 (6 bases). Trimming stripped 3 bases from V and 7 bases from J, with 10 bases between. CDR3 length: 14 amino acids. Germline CDR1 and CDR2: MGHDK and SYGVNS.

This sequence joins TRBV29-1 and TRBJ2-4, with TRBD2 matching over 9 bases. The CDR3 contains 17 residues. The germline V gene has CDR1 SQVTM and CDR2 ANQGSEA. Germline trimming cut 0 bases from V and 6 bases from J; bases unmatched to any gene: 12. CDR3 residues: CSVEDLAGGAKPNIQYF. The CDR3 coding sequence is TGCAGCGTTGAAGATCTCGCGGGAGGGGCCAAACCAAACATTCAGTACTTC. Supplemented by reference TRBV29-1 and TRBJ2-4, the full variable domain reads SAVISQKPSRDICQRGTSLTIQCQVDSQVTMMFWYRQQPGQSLTLIATANQGSEATYESGFVIDKFPISRPNLTFSTLTVSNMSPEDSSIYLCSVEDLAGGAKPNIQYFGAGTRLSVL.

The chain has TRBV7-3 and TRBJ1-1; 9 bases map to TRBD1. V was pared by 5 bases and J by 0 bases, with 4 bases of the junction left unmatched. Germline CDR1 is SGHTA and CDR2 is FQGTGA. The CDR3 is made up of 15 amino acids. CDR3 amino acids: CASSPRQGVNTEAFF. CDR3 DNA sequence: TGTGCCAGCAGCCCACGACAGGGGGTGAACACTGAAGCTTTCTTT.

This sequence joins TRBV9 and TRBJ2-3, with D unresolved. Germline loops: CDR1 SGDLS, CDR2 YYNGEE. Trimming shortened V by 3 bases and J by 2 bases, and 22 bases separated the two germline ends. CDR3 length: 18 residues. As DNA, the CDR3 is TGTGCCAGCAGCGAAACGAAAGTAGTGGCAGGAAACACAGATACGCAGTATTTT. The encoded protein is CASSETKVVAGNTDTQYF.

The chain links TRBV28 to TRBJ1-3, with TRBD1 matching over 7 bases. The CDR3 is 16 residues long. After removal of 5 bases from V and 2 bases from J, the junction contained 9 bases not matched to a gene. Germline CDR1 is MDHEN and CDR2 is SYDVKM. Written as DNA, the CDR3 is TGTGCCAGCAGTGTCGACAGGGAGGAAACTGGAAACACCATATATTTT. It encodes CASSVDREETGNTIYF.

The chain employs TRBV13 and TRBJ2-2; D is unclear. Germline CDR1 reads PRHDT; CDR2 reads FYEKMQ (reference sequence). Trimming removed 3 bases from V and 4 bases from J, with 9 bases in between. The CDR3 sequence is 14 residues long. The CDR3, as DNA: TGTGCCAGCAGCTTCGCTAGGAGCACCGGGGAGCTGTTTTTT. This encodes CASSFARSTGELFF. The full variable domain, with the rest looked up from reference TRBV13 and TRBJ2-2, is AAGVIQSPRHLIKEKRETATLKCYPIPRHDTVYWYQQGPGQDPQFLISFYEKMQSDKGSIPDRFSAQQFSDYHSELNMSSLELGDSALYFCASSFARSTGELFFGEGSRLTVL.

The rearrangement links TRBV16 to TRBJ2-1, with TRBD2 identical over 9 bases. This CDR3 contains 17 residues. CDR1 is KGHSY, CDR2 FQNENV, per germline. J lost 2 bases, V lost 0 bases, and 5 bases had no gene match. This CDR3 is CASSQSIGTSPYNEQFF. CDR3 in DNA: TGTGCCAGCAGCCAATCGATTGGGACTAGCCCCTACAATGAGCAGTTCTTC. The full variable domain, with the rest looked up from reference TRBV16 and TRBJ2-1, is GEEVAQTPKHLVRGEGQKAKLYCAPIKGHSYVFWYQQVLKNEFKFLISFQNENVFDETGMPKERFSAKCLPNSPCSLEIQATKLEDSAVYFCASSQSIGTSPYNEQFFGPGTRLTVL.

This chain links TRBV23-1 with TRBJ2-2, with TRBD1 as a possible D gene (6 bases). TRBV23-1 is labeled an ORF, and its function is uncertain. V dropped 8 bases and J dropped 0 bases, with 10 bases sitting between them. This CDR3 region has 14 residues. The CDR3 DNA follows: TGCGCCAGCCCTAAGGGGGCGAACACCGGGGAGCTGTTTTTT. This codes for CASPKGANTGELFF.

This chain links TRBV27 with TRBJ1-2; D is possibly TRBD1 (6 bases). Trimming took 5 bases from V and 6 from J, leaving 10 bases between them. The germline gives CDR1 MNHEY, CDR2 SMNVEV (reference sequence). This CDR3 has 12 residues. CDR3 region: CASSGGLHGYTF. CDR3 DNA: TGTGCCAGCAGTGGGGGCCTACATGGCTACACCTTC.

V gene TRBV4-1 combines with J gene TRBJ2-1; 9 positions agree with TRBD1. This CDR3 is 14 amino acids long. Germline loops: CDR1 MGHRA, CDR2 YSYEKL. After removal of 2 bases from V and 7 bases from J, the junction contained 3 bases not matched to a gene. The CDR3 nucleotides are TGCGCCAGCAGCCAACGGGACAGGGAAAATGAGCAGTTCTTC. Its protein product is CASSQRDRENEQFF.

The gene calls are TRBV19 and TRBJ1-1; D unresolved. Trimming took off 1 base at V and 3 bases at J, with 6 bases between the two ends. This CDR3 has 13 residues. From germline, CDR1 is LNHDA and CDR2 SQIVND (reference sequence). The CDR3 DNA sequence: TGTGCCAGTAGTATAGGCTTACACACTGAAGCTTTCTTT. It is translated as CASSIGLHTEAFF.

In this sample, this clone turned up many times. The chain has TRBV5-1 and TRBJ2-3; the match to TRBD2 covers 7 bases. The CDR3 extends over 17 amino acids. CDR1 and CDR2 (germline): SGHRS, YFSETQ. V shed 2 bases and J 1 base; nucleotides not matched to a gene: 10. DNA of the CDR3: TGCGCCAGCAGCTTCGGGGGGTCTAGCGTCCGCACAGATACGCAGTATTTT. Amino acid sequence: CASSFGGSSVRTDTQYF. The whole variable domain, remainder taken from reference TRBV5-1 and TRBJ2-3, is KAGVTQTPRYLIKTRGQQVTLSCSPISGHRSVSWYQQTPGQGLQFLFEYFSETQRNKGNFPGRFSGRQFSNSRSEMNVSTLELGDSALYLCASSFGGSSVRTDTQYFGPGTRLTVL.

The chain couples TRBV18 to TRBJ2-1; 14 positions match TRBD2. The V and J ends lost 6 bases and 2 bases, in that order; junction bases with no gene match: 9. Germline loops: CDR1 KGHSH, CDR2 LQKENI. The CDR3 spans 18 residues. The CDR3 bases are TGTGCCAGCTCCTGGACTAGCGGGAGGTCCACCCCCTACAATGAGCAGTTCTTC. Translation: CASSWTSGRSTPYNEQFF.

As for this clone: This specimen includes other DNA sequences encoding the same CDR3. The CDR3 loop reads CASSYGLAGVYEQYF. DNA for the CDR3: TGTGCCAGCAGTTACGGGCTAGCGGGAGTTTACGAGCAGTACTTC. The V and J genes are TRBV6-5 and TRBJ2-7, with 10 nucleotides matching TRBD2. The junction had 5 bases not matched to a gene; V was cut back by 2 bases and J by 4 bases. The germline V gene has CDR1 MNHEY and CDR2 SVGAGI. CDR3 length: 15 residues.

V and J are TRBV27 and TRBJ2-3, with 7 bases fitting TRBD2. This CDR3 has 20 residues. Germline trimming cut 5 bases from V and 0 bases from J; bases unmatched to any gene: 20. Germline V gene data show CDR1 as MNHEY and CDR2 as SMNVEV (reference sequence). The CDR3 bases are TGTGCCAGCAGTCCCACCCGCAGGGTAGGCTTTAGCGGGAGCACAGATACGCAGTATTTT. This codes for CASSPTRRVGFSGSTDTQYF.

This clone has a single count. The CDR3 region is CASRQSSEAFF. DNA for the CDR3: TGCGCCAGCAGACAGTCATCTGAAGCTTTCTTT. The rearrangement links TRBV5-1 to TRBJ1-1, with D hard to call. The germline V gene has CDR1 SGHRS and CDR2 YFSETQ. Between the trimmed V and J ends, which lost 5 bases and 6 bases, there was a span of 8 bases. CDR3 length: 11 amino acids.

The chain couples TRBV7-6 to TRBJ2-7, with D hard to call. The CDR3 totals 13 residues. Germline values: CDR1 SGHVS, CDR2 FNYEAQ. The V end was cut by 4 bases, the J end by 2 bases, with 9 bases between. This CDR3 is CASSWGEAYEQYF. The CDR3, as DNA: TGTGCCAGCAGCTGGGGTGAGGCCTACGAGCAGTACTTC.

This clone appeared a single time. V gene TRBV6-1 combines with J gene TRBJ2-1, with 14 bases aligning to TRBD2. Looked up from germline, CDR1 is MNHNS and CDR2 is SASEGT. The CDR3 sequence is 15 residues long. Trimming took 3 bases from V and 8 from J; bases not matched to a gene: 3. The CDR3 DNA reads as TGTGCCAGCAGTGACGGGACTAGCGGGAGTTATGAGCAGTTCTTC. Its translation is CASSDGTSGSYEQFF.

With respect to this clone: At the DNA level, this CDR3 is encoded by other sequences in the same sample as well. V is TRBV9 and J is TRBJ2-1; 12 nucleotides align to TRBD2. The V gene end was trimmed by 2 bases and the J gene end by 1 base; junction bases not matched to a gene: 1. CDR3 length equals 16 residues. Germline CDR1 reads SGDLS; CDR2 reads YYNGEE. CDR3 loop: CASSVTSGSSYNEQFF. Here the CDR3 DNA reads TGTGCCAGCAGCGTGACTAGCGGGAGTTCCTACAATGAGCAGTTCTTC.